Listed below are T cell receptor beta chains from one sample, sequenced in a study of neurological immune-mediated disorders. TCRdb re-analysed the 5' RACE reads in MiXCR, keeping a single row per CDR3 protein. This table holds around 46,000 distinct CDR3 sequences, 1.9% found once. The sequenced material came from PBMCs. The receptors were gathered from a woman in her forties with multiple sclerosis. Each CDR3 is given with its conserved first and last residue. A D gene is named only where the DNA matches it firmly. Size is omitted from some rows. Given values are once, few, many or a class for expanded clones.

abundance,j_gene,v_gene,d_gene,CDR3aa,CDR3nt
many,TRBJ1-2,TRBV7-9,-,CASSSSPTASHYGYTF,TGTGCCAGCAGCTCTAGCCCGACAGCGAGTCACTATGGCTACACCTTC
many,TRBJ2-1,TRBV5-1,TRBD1,CASSSTIQGADEQFF,TGCGCCAGCAGCTCGACGATTCAGGGGGCAGATGAGCAGTTCTTC
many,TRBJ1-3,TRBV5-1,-,CASSLQGGGNTIYF,TGCGCCAGCAGCCTCCAGGGAGGTGGAAACACCATATATTTT
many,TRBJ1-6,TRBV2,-,CASKWEPDSPLHF,TGTGCCAGCAAATGGGAACCTGATTCACCCCTCCACTTT
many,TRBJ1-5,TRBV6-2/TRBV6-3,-,CASSWGDQPQHF,TGTGCCAGCAGTTGGGGAGACCAGCCCCAGCATTTT
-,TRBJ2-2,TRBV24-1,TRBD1,CATSDYRGKGGELFF,TGTGCCACCAGTGACTACAGGGGAAAAGGCGGGGAGCTGTTTTTT
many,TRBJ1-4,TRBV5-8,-,CASSLGHDRPSSGLFF,TGTGCCAGCAGCTTGGGACATGACCGCCCTTCTTCTGGACTGTTTTTT
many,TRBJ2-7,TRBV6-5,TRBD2,CASTPPGGYEQYF,TGTGCCAGCACCCCCCCGGGGGGCTACGAGCAGTACTTC
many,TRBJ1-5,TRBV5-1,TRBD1,CASSYQQGVQPQHF,TGCGCCAGCAGCTACCAACAGGGGGTTCAGCCCCAGCATTTT
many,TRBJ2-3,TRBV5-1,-,CASRTAPQDTQYF,TGCGCCAGCAGGACAGCGCCGCAGGATACGCAGTATTTT
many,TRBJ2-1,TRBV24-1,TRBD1,CATSDATGGTYNEQFF,TGTGCCACCAGTGACGCGACAGGGGGGACCTACAATGAGCAGTTCTTC
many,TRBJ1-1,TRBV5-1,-,CASRAPVDSTLNTEAFF,TGCGCCAGCCGGGCCCCCGTCGACAGTACCCTGAACACTGAAGCTTTCTTT
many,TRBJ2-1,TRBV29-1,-,CSASESSYNEQFF,TGCAGCGCCTCAGAGAGCTCCTACAATGAGCAGTTCTTC
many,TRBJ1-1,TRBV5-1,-,CASSWRRDTEAFF,TGCGCCAGCAGCTGGAGGCGGGACACTGAAGCTTTCTTT
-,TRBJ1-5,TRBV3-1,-,CASSLRSGPQHF,TGTGCCAGCAGCCTGCGCTCTGGGCCCCAGCATTTT
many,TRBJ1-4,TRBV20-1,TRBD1,CSARDWGQGNEKLFF,TGCAGTGCTAGAGATTGGGGACAGGGGAATGAAAAACTGTTTTTT
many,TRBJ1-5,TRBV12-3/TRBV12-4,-,CASSLARRSNQPQHF,TGTGCCAGCAGTTTAGCGCGCCGTAGCAATCAGCCCCAGCATTTT
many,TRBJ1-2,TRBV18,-,CASSGGSGYGYTF,TGTGCCAGCTCAGGGGGTAGCGGCTATGGCTACACCTTC
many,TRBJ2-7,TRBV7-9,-,CASSYTGGKYEQYF,TGTGCCAGCAGTTATACCGGGGGAAAATACGAGCAGTACTTC
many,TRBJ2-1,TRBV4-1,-,CASSFNEAASSYNEQFF,TGCGCCAGCAGCTTTAATGAGGCGGCCAGCTCCTACAATGAGCAGTTCTTC
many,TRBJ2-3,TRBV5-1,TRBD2,CASSAGGRTDTQYF,TGCGCCAGCAGCGCGGGGGGTCGTACAGATACGCAGTATTTT
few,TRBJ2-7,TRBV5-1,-,CASSLEPDPSDEQYF,TGCGCCAGCAGCTTGGAACCGGACCCCTCCGACGAGCAGTACTTC
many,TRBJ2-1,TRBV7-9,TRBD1,CASSFPDRAGHEQFF,TGTGCCAGCAGCTTCCCGGACAGGGCGGGACATGAGCAGTTCTTC
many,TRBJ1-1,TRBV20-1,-,CSARDLSTIMNTEAFF,TGCAGTGCTAGAGATCTTAGTACGATCATGAACACTGAAGCTTTCTTT
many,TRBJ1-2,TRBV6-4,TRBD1,CASSPGTGGNYGYTF,TGTGCCAGCAGCCCCGGGACAGGGGGTAACTATGGCTACACCTTC
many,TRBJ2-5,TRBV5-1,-,CASSLVSETQYF,TGCGCCAGCAGCTTGGTAAGCGAGACCCAGTACTTC
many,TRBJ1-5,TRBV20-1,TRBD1,CSARNGGQGVRQPQHF,TGCAGTGCTAGAAACGGAGGACAGGGCGTCAGGCAGCCCCAGCATTTT
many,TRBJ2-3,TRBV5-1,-,CASGGAHSTDTQYF,TGCGCCAGTGGCGGAGCCCACAGCACAGATACGCAGTATTTT
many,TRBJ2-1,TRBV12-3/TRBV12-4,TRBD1,CASSSSQGAHEQFF,TGTGCCAGCAGTTCTTCCCAGGGGGCACATGAGCAGTTCTTC
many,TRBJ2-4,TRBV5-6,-,CASSLGGSSKNIQYF,TGTGCCAGCAGCTTGGGGGGTTCGAGCAAAAACATTCAGTACTTC